The sample holds a few counts of the clone carrying this TCR beta chain. The target antigen is unknown. Generated by immunoSEQ multiplex PCR, the TCRdb table keeps only in-frame clones and is missing some. This table has about 12,000 clones, roughly 77% appearing once. This specimen comes from a study of OX40 agonist ivuxolimab in advanced cancers. Turning to the study itself: Partial responses, seen in three patients, involved one hepatocellular carcinoma and two cutaneous melanomas. Regarding the study as a whole: With doses of 0.1-3.0 mg/kg, partial responders showed among the lowest clonal expansion. At doses 0.1 to 3.0 mg/kg, CD4+ and CD8+ clones expanded.

The timepoints at which blood was sampled were baseline, cycle 4 day 1, and cycle 7 day 1. Germline V gene sequence: CDR1 SQVTM, CDR2 ANQGSEA. Trimming removed 4 bases from V and 2 bases from J, with 8 bases in between. This CDR3 region has 12 residues. This receptor was taken from an adult with an advanced solid tumor such as melanoma, head and neck, liver or kidney cancer. The chain combines TRBV29-1 with TRBJ2-5, with D possibly being TRBD1 (6 bases). The sequencing used CD4+ or CD8+ T cells sorted from blood, collected in a trial of the OX40 agonist ivuxolimab. This CDR3 reads CSVVRGQETQYF. The CDR3 DNA reads TGCAGCGTTGTAAGGGGGCAAGAGACCCAGTACTTC.